Listed here are 24 T cell receptor beta chains from one sample, sequenced in a study of CD8 T cells in Susac syndrome. With random hexamers, roughly 0.45 to 1 ug RNA was reverse transcribed. MiXCR was run by TCRdb on the immunoSEQ multiplex PCR reads, yielding one entry per CDR3 protein. The sample has 190,000 or so distinct CDR3 sequences, roughly 96% seen once; the top ten hold roughly 0.094%. The sequencing input was CD4+ T cells from PBMCs. The receptors were sampled from a human donor with multiple sclerosis.

The chain employs TRBV2 and TRBJ2-3; 13 bases are a match to TRBD2. The CDR3 spans 17 residues. Germline trimming cut 7 bases from V and 2 bases from J; bases unmatched to any gene: 9. Germline V CDR1 and CDR2: SNHLY, FYNNEI. DNA of the CDR3: TGTGCCAGCACCCTAGGGGGACTAGCGGGGACCACAGATACGCAGTATTTT. Protein sequence: CASTLGGLAGTTDTQYF.

The J gene is TRBJ1-2, the V gene TRBV5-1; no definite D call. The V end lost 5 bases, the J end lost 0 bases, and 5 bases lay between the germline ends. This CDR3 has 12 residues. The V gene's germline CDR1 is SGHRS and CDR2 YFSETQ. The CDR3 here is CASSPANYGYTF. The CDR3, as DNA: TGCGCCAGCAGTCCAGCTAACTATGGCTACACCTTC.

The chain couples TRBV7-9 to TRBJ2-1, with no clear D. V was cut by 2 bases and J by 6 bases, with 2 bases left in between. The CDR3 extends over 11 amino acids. The germline gives CDR1 SEHNR, CDR2 FQNEAQ (reference sequence). The CDR3 is CASSLINEQFF. The DNA for the CDR3 is TGTGCCAGCAGCTTAATCAATGAGCAGTTCTTC.

This chain joins TRBV29-1 and TRBJ1-1; D not resolved. Trimming cost V 7 bases and J 3 bases, with 12 bases left between them. The CDR3 is made up of 12 amino acids. Germline CDR1 and CDR2: SQVTM and ANQGSEA. The CDR3 sequence is CSAWRPDTEAFF. The CDR3 DNA follows: TGCAGCGCATGGCGCCCGGACACTGAAGCTTTCTTT. The complete variable domain, with remaining parts taken from reference TRBV29-1 and TRBJ1-1, reads SAVISQKPSRDICQRGTSLTIQCQVDSQVTMMFWYRQQPGQSLTLIATANQGSEATYESGFVIDKFPISRPNLTFSTLTVSNMSPEDSSIYLCSAWRPDTEAFFGQGTRLTVV.

This chain connects TRBV20-1 to TRBJ2-7; D not certain. This CDR3 region has 12 residues. Germline CDR1 and CDR2: DFQATT and SNEGSKA (reference sequence). Trimming took 0 bases from V and 4 from J, leaving 7 bases between them. CDR3 amino acids: CSARDTKYEQYF. CDR3 in DNA: TGCAGTGCTAGAGATACTAAGTACGAGCAGTACTTC.

This sequence joins TRBV7-8 and TRBJ2-1; D could derive from TRBD1 or TRBD2 (5 bases each). V was shortened by 5 bases and J by 3 bases, with 14 bases between the two germline ends. Germline CDR1 and CDR2: SGHVS and FQNEAQ. The CDR3 sequence is 15 residues long. The CDR3 loop reads CASSLTRGDYNEQFF. The CDR3 coding sequence is TGTGCCAGCAGCCTGACCAGAGGGGACTACAATGAGCAGTTCTTC.

The chain combines TRBV19 with TRBJ1-1, with D perhaps TRBD1 (6 bases). Trimming pared 4 bases from V and 8 bases from J, leaving 17 bases between. This CDR3 has 14 residues. Germline lookup yields CDR1 LNHDA and CDR2 SQIVND (reference sequence). Written as DNA, the CDR3 is TGTGCCAGTAGTAGTATAGGGTCGGACAGCGAAGCTTTCTTT. Amino acid sequence: CASSSIGSDSEAFF.

This chain uses TRBV20-1 with TRBJ2-1; no firm D call. The V and J ends lost 3 bases and 8 bases respectively, with 17 bases between them. There are 14 residues in the CDR3. Germline loops: CDR1 DFQATT, CDR2 SNEGSKA (reference sequence). The CDR3 sequence: CSASPLVFNDEQFF. The CDR3 nucleotides read TGCAGTGCTAGTCCCCTAGTTTTCAACGATGAGCAGTTCTTC.

The chain recombines TRBV15 with TRBJ2-4; D is perhaps TRBD2 (5 bases). The germline CDR1 and CDR2 sequences are LNHNV and YYDKDF (reference sequence). V dropped 0 bases and J dropped 5 bases, with 11 bases sitting between them. This CDR3 has 15 residues. The CDR3 nucleotides read TGTGCCACCAGCAGAGATCCTCAGAGGGAAAACATTCAGTACTTC. Translating it yields CATSRDPQRENIQYF.

The chain employs TRBV20-1 and TRBJ2-7; D not resolved. This CDR3 has 12 amino acids. The germline gives CDR1 DFQATT, CDR2 SNEGSKA (reference sequence). The V gene lost 5 bases and the J gene lost 2 bases, with 10 bases spanning the gap. The CDR3 DNA reads as TGCAGTGCTGTCAGAGGCACCTACGAGCAGTACTTC. It encodes CSAVRGTYEQYF.

The V call is TRBV29-1, the J call TRBJ1-1; TRBD1 is a possible D gene (5 bases). CDR3 size: 12 residues. Germline CDR1 SQVTM, CDR2 ANQGSEA. The V end lost 7 bases, the J end lost 0 bases, and 9 bases lay between the germline ends. CDR3 sequence (DNA): TGCAGCGCGAGGGGAGTGAACACTGAAGCTTTCTTT. It is translated as CSARGVNTEAFF.

The V and J genes are TRBV27 and TRBJ1-2; the match to TRBD1 covers 8 bases. CDR3 length equals 15 residues. Germline V gene sequence: CDR1 MNHEY, CDR2 SMNVEV (reference sequence). With V trimmed by 5 bases and J by 6 bases, 11 bases remained unmatched. The CDR3 DNA follows: TGTGCCAGCAGTGGGGACAGGCGAAGGTTGGATGGCTACACCTTC. The encoded protein is CASSGDRRRLDGYTF.

The chain employs TRBV19 and TRBJ1-2; D may be TRBD1 (6 bases). Germline lookup yields CDR1 LNHDA and CDR2 SQIVND (reference sequence). This CDR3 region has 14 residues. The V end lost 5 bases, the J end lost 0 bases, and 10 bases lay between the germline ends. CDR3 amino acids: CASSPYRANYGYTF. The CDR3 bases are TGTGCCAGTAGTCCATACAGGGCTAACTATGGCTACACCTTC.

The genes are TRBV3-1 and TRBJ1-1; no clear D gene. The V end was cut by 1 base, the J end by 1 base, with 4 bases between. The germline V gene has CDR1 LGHDT and CDR2 YNNKEL (reference sequence). This CDR3 has 13 residues. CDR3 sequence (DNA): TGTGCCAGCAGCCAAGTGTGGAACACTGAAGCTTTCTTT. It codes for CASSQVWNTEAFF.

The V call is TRBV5-1, the J call TRBJ2-2, with 7 bases aligning to TRBD1. There are 18 residues in the CDR3. J was trimmed by 0 bases and V by 4 bases; bases with no gene match: 12. Germline loops: CDR1 SGHRS, CDR2 YFSETQ. The CDR3: CASSEAYRTGANTGELFF. CDR3 bases: TGCGCCAGCAGCGAGGCTTATCGGACAGGCGCGAACACCGGGGAGCTGTTTTTT.

The genes are TRBV3-1 and TRBJ2-3; D call uncertain. Looked up from germline, CDR1 is LGHDT and CDR2 is YNNKEL (reference sequence). Trimming removed 0 bases from V and 6 bases from J, with 7 bases in between. This CDR3 comprises 13 residues. CDR3 amino acids: CASSQDRLDTQYF. CDR3 in DNA: TGTGCCAGCAGCCAAGATCGACTTGATACGCAGTATTTT.

CDR3 DNA: TGTGCCTGGAGTGTGACAAGGCCGAATGAGCAGTTCTTC. Translated: CAWSVTRPNEQFF. This chain uses TRBV30 with TRBJ2-1; D gene uncertain. Germline CDR1 GTSNPN, CDR2 SVGIG (reference sequence). V gave up 0 bases and J gave up 7 bases, with 10 bases separating them. The CDR3 is made up of 13 amino acids.

The chain links TRBV29-1 to TRBJ1-4, with D unclear. Per the germline V gene, CDR1 is SQVTM and CDR2 is ANQGSEA. The CDR3 extends over 11 amino acids. V gave up 3 bases and J gave up 10 bases, with 9 bases separating them. In nucleotides, the CDR3 is TGCAGCGTTGAGGAAGGAGGAAAACTGTTTTTT. Its translation is CSVEEGGKLFF. Using reference TRBV29-1 and TRBJ1-4 for the parts outside the CDR3, the full variable domain is SAVISQKPSRDICQRGTSLTIQCQVDSQVTMMFWYRQQPGQSLTLIATANQGSEATYESGFVIDKFPISRPNLTFSTLTVSNMSPEDSSIYLCSVEEGGKLFFGSGTQLSVL.

This chain joins TRBV29-1 and TRBJ1-1; possible D gene TRBD1, 6 bases. The germline gives CDR1 SQVTM, CDR2 ANQGSEA. The CDR3 is made up of 14 amino acids. Trimming left V 6 bases short and J 0 bases short, with 14 bases between. The CDR3 region is CSVPSGGLNTEAFF. CDR3 nucleotides: TGCAGCGTGCCTTCGGGGGGCCTGAACACTGAAGCTTTCTTT.

The chain recombines TRBV5-4 with TRBJ2-7, with D uncertain. The CDR3 is 15 amino acids. The V end was cut by 2 bases, the J end by 0 bases, with 12 bases between. Germline V gene sequence: CDR1 SGHNT, CDR2 YYREEE (reference sequence). The chain's CDR3 is CASSFDSASSYEQYF. The DNA of the CDR3 is TGTGCCAGCAGCTTCGACTCGGCCTCCTCCTACGAGCAGTACTTC.

The chain is built from TRBV30 and TRBJ2-1; 7 positions match TRBD1. The J segment lost 10 bases and the V segment lost 4 bases, leaving 4 bases of the junction unmatched. The CDR3 loop spans 11 amino acids. Germline CDR1 reads GTSNPN; CDR2 reads SVGIG (reference sequence). The CDR3 nucleotides read TGTGCCTGGATGGGGGACAGCGAGCAGTTCTTC. Amino acids: CAWMGDSEQFF.

This clonotype has just a few counts. The V and J genes are TRBV30 and TRBJ2-3, with a tentative D call TRBD1 (5 bases). V lost 5 bases and J lost 4, with 7 bases in between. The CDR3 extends over 11 amino acids. CDR1 and CDR2 (germline): GTSNPN, SVGIG (reference sequence). The CDR3 region is CAWGRADTQYF. CDR3 nucleotide sequence: TGTGCCTGGGGCAGGGCAGATACGCAGTATTTT. Based on the CDR3 plus reference TRBV30 and TRBJ2-3, the full variable domain is SQTIHQWPATLVQPVGSPLSLECTVEGTSNPNLYWYRQAAGRGLQLLFYSVGIGQISSEVPQNLSASRPQDRQFILSSKKLLLSDSGFYLCAWGRADTQYFGPGTRLTVL.

V and J are TRBV7-2 and TRBJ2-4; D is perhaps TRBD1 or TRBD2 (5 bases each). CDR1 and CDR2 from the germline V gene are SGHTA and FQGNSA. This CDR3 region has 16 residues. V was pared by 1 base and J by 9 bases, with 19 bases between. Here the CDR3 DNA reads TGTGCCAGCAGCTTAGGGGGGAGTAGCGAAGGAGGCATTCAGTACTTC. It specifies CASSLGGSSEGGIQYF.

The chain recombines TRBV4-1 with TRBJ2-1; TRBD2 aligns across 15 bases. The J segment lost 9 bases and the V segment lost 4 bases, leaving 13 bases of the junction unmatched. Germline CDR1 and CDR2: MGHRA and YSYEKL. The CDR3 runs to 18 residues. The CDR3 protein is CASSRLGLAGGQGGEQFF. CDR3 nucleotide sequence: TGCGCCAGCAGCCGATTAGGACTAGCGGGGGGGCAAGGTGGTGAGCAGTTCTTC.